The clone carrying this TCR beta chain was seen once. This specimen belongs to a study of blood T cell repertoires in COVID-19. As for the study in general: Donors in the United States, Italy and Spain gave samples during acute or convalescent COVID-19. T cells, B-cell-depleted T cells, or PBMCs provided the cDNA or gDNA that served as material.

As originally analysed: Reference gene primers were amplified, and this amplification served to estimate nucleated cell counts. Using immunoSEQ multiplex PCR, the repertoire was profiled, and TCRdb retains in-frame clones only, with some absent. Clone size and the V and J calls come from that table; the DNA yielded D and trimming. The sample has approximately 240,000 clones, 84% seen once. This clonotype was sampled from a man aged 50 to 59 with acute or convalescent COVID-19. Sequenced input: peripheral blood.

The CDR3 here is CASSEGTGQETQYF. The DNA for the CDR3 is TGTGCCAGCAGTGAAGGAACAGGGCAAGAGACCCAGTACTTC. The chain employs TRBV6-1 and TRBJ2-5, with a tentative D call TRBD1 (6 bases). Germline V CDR1 and CDR2: MNHNS, SASEGT. The CDR3 sequence is 14 residues long. Trimming removed 1 base at V and 2 bases at J, with 8 bases between.